This T cell receptor (beta chain) was identified in a study of human T cells and chemical hapten exposure. Looking at the study overall: While the approximately 23-week study was under way, patients received diphenylcyclopropenone on the scalp every week.

The V gene's germline CDR1 is DFQATT and CDR2 SNEGSKA (reference sequence). The CDR3 loop spans 13 amino acids. V lost 0 bases, J lost 1 base, and 6 bases lay in between. Per the study methods: Sample-level TCR yields exhibited a median of about 96,000, with a range of about 20,000 to 700,000. TCRdb called the RACE reads again in MiXCR, with one record for every CDR3 protein. The V and J calls follow TCRdb's processing rather than the paper's. The table lists around 77,000 distinct CDR3 sequences, about 9.1% of them singletons. The study, taken as a whole, reports: There was no change with DPC sensitization in TCRs above 1 in 1000 frequency.

In its sample, this clonotype was seen many times. Its antigen is as yet unknown. The time point here: patch test 1, 2 weeks after DPC sensitization. Specified treatment: therapeutic diphenylcyclopropenone sensitization with weekly scalp DPC. The sequenced sample was whole blood, obtained in connection with sensitization to the hapten diphenylcyclopropenone (DPC). The receptor was isolated from a woman aged 35 to 49 with alopecia areata. Some clones in this sample may be carry-over from other donors' samples. The chain carries TRBV20-1 and TRBJ1-1; D gene ambiguous. The CDR3 DNA follows: TGCAGTGCTAGAGACCCGAAGAACACTGAAGCTTTCTTT. Protein sequence: CSARDPKNTEAFF.